Presented here are 8 T cell receptor beta chains from one specimen sequenced in a study of T cell repertoires in cytomegalovirus infection. A single record per CDR3 protein comes from TCRdb applying MiXCR to the reads. Of fewer than 400,000 distinct CDR3 sequences in the sample, about a sixth were seen once. The sample consisted of PBMCs. These receptors all stem from a human donor in good health (CMV status not recorded). Some clones in this sample may be carry-over from other donors' samples.

This clonotype was counted at least ten times. The CDR3 region is CASSITGTGGDEQYF. CDR3 coding DNA: TGCGCCAGCAGCATTACCGGGACAGGGGGCGACGAGCAGTACTTC. The chain couples TRBV5-1 to TRBJ2-7, with 12 bases lining up with TRBD1. Germline V gene data show CDR1 as SGHRS and CDR2 as YFSETQ. Unmatched junction bases numbered 7, after V lost 4 bases and J lost 5 bases. The CDR3 runs 15 residues.

This chain uses TRBV12-3 or TRBV12-4 with TRBJ2-5, with unresolved D. The CDR3 sequence is 10 residues long. V lost 8 bases, J lost 4 bases, and 5 bases lay in between. CDR3 residues: CASGLETQYF. As DNA, the CDR3 is TGTGCCAGCGGGTTAGAGACCCAGTACTTC.

This clonotype was counted between two and nine times. CDR3 nucleotide sequence: TGTGCCAGCAGCTTACGGGACATGTCCTACGAGCAGTACTTC. Its protein is CASSLRDMSYEQYF. V is TRBV7-6 and J is TRBJ2-7; tentative D call: TRBD1 (6 bases). V shed 2 bases and J shed 1 base, with 9 bases lying between them. Looked up from germline, CDR1 is SGHVS and CDR2 is FNYEAQ. The CDR3 is 14 amino acids. Looking up the rest from reference TRBV7-6 and TRBJ2-7 gives the full variable domain: GAGVSQSPRYKVTKRGQDVALRCDPISGHVSLYWYRQALGQGPEFLTYFNYEAQQDKSGLPNDRFSAERPEGSISTLTIQRTEQRDSAMYRCASSLRDMSYEQYFGPGTRLTVT.

This clonotype was observed many times. CDR3 region: CATSLGGGGSRSPYEQYF. CDR3 bases: TGTGCCACCAGCTTAGGTGGAGGGGGGAGCAGGTCGCCCTACGAGCAGTACTTC. The chain has TRBV15 and TRBJ2-7, with D possibly called TRBD1 or TRBD2 (6 bases each). Per the germline V gene, CDR1 is LNHNV and CDR2 is YYDKDF (reference sequence). The V end lost 5 bases, the J end lost 2 bases, and 25 bases lay between the germline ends. This CDR3 is built from 18 residues.

This chain uses TRBV7-9 with TRBJ2-7; 10 bases agree with TRBD2. Germline trimming cut 6 bases from V and 2 bases from J; bases unmatched to any gene: 10. CDR3 size: 16 residues. The germline V gene encodes CDR1 SEHNR and CDR2 FQNEAQ (reference sequence). Written as DNA, the CDR3 is TGTGCCAGCAGTCTAGTGGCTAGCGGGAGCACCTACGAGCAGTACTTC. Its translation: CASSLVASGSTYEQYF.

Ten or more counts support this clonotype. The chain joins TRBV7-2 to TRBJ1-6, with a tentative D call TRBD1 (5 bases). Germline V gene data show CDR1 as SGHTA and CDR2 as FQGNSA. V lost 4 bases, J lost 8 bases, and 12 bases lay in between. There are 14 residues in the CDR3. CDR3 sequence: CASSSYGGYSPLHF. The CDR3 DNA follows: TGTGCCAGCAGCTCGTACGGGGGGTATTCACCCCTCCACTTT. The whole variable domain, remainder taken from reference TRBV7-2 and TRBJ1-6, is GAGVSQSPSNKVTEKGKDVELRCDPISGHTALYWYRQSLGQGLEFLIYFQGNSAPDKSGLPSDRFSAERTGGSVSTLTIQRTQQEDSAVYLCASSSYGGYSPLHFGNGTRLTVT.

The table lists this clonotype with a few counts. The chain has TRBV20-1 and TRBJ2-6; D is perhaps TRBD2 (5 bases). Germline CDR1 and CDR2: DFQATT and SNEGSKA (reference sequence). The CDR3 is made up of 16 amino acids. V dropped 3 bases and J dropped 3 bases, with 15 bases sitting between them. The CDR3 is CSARIGGRGGANVLTF. CDR3 sequence (DNA): TGCAGTGCTAGGATAGGAGGCAGAGGTGGGGCCAACGTCCTGACTTTC.

This clonotype was recorded a few times. This rearrangement joins TRBV4-2 to TRBJ2-3, with TRBD1 matching 7 bases. Trimming removed 0 bases from V and 6 bases from J; junction bases left unmatched: 6. In germline, CDR1 is LGHNA, CDR2 YNFKEQ. The CDR3 loop spans 15 amino acids. This chain's CDR3 is CASSQDGQGEDTQYF. In DNA, the CDR3 is TGTGCCAGCAGCCAAGATGGTCAGGGGGAGGATACGCAGTATTTT.